This TCR beta chain emerged from a study of T cell responses to AZD1222 COVID-19 vaccine. CDR1 MDHEN and CDR2 SYDVKM come from the germline V gene. The CDR3 has 11 residues. Between the trimmed V and J ends, which lost 7 bases and 1 base, there was a span of 4 bases. This clone is a singleton in its sample. The same CDR3 is also encoded by other DNA sequences in this sample. Assay: immunoSEQ multiplex PCR; the TCRdb copy retains only in-frame clones and omits some. The sample lists about 140,000 clones; about 92% were seen once. The TCR originated in an adult in good health. The V and J genes are TRBV28 and TRBJ1-1; D not resolved. The source material was peripheral blood, sampled on day 0 of MenACWY control vaccination. The CDR3 reads CASKGNTEAFF. CDR3 in DNA: TGTGCCAGCAAGGGGAACACTGAAGCTTTCTTT.